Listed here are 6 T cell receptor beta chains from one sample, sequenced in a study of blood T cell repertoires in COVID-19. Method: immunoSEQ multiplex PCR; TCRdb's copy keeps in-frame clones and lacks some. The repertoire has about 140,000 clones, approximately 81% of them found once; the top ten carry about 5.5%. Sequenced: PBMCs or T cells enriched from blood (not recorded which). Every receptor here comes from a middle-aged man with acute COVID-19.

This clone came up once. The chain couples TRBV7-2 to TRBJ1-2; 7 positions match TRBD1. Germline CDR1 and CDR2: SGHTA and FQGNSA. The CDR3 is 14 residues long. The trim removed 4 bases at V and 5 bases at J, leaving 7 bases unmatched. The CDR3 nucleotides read TGTGCCAGCAGCTCTGACAGGGTGAATTATGGCTACACCTTC. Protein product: CASSSDRVNYGYTF.

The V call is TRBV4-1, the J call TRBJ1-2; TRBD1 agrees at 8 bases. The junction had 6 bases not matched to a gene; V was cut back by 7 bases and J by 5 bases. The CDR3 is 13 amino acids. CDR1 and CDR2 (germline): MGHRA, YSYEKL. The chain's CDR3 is CASTPTGGYGYTF. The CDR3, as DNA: TGCGCCAGCACCCCCACAGGGGGATATGGCTACACCTTC.

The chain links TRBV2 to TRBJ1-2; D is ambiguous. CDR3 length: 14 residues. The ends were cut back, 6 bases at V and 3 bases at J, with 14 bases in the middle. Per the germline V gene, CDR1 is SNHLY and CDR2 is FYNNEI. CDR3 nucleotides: TGTGCCAGCAGAGGAGGGCAGTGGGACTATGGCTACACCTTC. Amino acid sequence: CASRGGQWDYGYTF.

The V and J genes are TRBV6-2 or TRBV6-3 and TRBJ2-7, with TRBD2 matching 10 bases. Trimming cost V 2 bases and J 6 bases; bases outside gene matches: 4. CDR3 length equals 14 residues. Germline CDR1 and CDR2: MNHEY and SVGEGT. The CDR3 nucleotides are TGTGCCAGCAGTTACCTGGGACTAGCGCGCGAGCAGTACTTC. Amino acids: CASSYLGLAREQYF.

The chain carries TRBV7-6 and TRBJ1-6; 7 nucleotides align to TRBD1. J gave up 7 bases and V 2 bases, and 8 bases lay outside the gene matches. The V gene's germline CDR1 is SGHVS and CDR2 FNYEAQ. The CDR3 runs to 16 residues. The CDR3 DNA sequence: TGTGCCAGCAGCTTATTCCGGGACAGTCGAAATTCACCCCTCCACTTT. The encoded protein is CASSLFRDSRNSPLHF.

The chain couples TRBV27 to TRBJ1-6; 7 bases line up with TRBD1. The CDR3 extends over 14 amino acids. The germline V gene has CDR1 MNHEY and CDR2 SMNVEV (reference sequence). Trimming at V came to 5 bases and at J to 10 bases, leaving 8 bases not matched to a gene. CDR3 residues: CASSATTGRSPLHF. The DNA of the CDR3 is TGTGCCAGCAGTGCAACGACAGGGAGGTCACCCCTCCACTTT.